This T cell receptor (beta chain) was documented in a study of identical twins. Unique molecular identifiers were present on the cDNA, and a universal primer site came from template switching. TCRdb processed the 5' RACE reads anew with MiXCR; each CDR3 protein has one entry. The table lists about 240,000 distinct CDR3 sequences, 10% of them singletons, with 8% to 10% in the top ten. Study results and limitations: Low generation probability was overrepresented in out-of-frame alpha sequences shared by twins. The study found that models underestimated out-of-frame TCR alpha sharing in monozygotic twins. Partial confounding of zero-insertion analyses by invariant MAIT and iNKT cells was possible.

There are 14 residues in the CDR3. In its sample, this clonotype was seen a few times. What it recognizes is unknown. The source is a man aged 50 to 60 in good health. Material for sequencing was memory T cells sorted from blood. This rearrangement joins TRBV21-1 to TRBJ1-5. TRBV21-1 is given as a pseudogene. CDR3 protein: CASSRPLRDFPQHF. The CDR3 region has the DNA TGTGCCAGCAGCAGACCGCTGAGGGATTTTCCCCAGCATTTT.